This TCR beta chain was sequenced for a study of CD4+ T cells in melanoma. Notes on the study in general: Reportedly, melanoma neoantigen-specific CD4+ T cells showed varied differentiation states.

The CDR3 has 14 residues. CDR1 and CDR2 (germline): MNHEY, SVGAGI. Trimming removed 2 bases from V and 9 bases from J, with 14 bases in between. About this clone itself: Its target is unknown.

Assay: immunoSEQ multiplex PCR; the TCRdb copy retains only in-frame clones and omits some. The sample has around 50,000 clones, approximately 92% seen once. This TCR derives from a human donor with melanoma. The chain employs TRBV6-5 and TRBJ2-4, with D maybe TRBD1 (5 bases). The sequencing input was peripheral blood. This CDR3 reads CASSYRERGSIQYF. The CDR3 DNA reads TGTGCCAGCAGTTACAGGGAAAGGGGTAGCATTCAGTACTTC.